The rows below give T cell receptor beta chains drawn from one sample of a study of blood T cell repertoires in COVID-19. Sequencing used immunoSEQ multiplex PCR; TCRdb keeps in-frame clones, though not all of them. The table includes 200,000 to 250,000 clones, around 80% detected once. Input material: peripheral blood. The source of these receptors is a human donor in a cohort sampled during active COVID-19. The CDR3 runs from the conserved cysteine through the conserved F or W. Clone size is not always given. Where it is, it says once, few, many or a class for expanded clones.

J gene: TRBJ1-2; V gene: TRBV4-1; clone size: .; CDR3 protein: CASSQEGGRYDGYTF
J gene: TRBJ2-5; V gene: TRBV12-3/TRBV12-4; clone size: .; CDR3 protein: CASSLASQETQYF
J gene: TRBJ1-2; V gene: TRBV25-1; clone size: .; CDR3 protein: CASSEYTGGGYTF
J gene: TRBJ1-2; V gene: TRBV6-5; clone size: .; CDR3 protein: CASSYRQGNYGYTF
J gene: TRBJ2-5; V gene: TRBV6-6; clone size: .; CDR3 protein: CASSYRGTPGETQYF
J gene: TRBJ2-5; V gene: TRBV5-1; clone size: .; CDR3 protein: CASSFSPPGGGQETQYF
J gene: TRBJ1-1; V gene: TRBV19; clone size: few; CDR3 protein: CASSIKLFNTEAFF
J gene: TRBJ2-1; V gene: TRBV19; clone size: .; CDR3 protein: CASSIYRSMDNEQFF
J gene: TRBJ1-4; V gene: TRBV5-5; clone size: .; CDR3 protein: CASSLAGGGTNEKLFF
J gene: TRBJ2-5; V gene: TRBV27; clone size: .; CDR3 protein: CASSSSGREGETQYF
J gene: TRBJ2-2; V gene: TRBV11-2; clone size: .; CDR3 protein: CASSRPGTGNTGELFF
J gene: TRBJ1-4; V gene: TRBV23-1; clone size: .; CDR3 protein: CASSQGQGEVSNEKLFF
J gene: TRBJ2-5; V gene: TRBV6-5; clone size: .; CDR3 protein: CASSYVGASRETQYF
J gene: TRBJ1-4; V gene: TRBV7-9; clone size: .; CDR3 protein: CASSLAFRTSIEKLFF
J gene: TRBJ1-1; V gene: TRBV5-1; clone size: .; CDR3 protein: CASSTRQGGNTEAFF
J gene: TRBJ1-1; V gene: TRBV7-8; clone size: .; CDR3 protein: CASRGKGESEAFF